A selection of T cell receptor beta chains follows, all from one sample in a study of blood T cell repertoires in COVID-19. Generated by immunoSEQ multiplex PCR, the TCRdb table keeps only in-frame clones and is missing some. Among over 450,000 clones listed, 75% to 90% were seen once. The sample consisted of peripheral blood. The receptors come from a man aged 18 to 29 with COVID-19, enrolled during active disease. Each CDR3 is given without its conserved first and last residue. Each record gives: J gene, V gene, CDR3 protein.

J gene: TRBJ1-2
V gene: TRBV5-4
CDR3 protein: ASSLGAHYGYT

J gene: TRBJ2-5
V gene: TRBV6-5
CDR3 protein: ASSFKRRETQY

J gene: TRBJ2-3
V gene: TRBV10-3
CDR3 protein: AIRGHVDTDTQY

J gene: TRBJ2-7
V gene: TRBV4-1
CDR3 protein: ASSQDLSWTAD

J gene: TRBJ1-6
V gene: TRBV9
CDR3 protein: ASSVGQGGSPLH

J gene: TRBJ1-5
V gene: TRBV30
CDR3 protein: AWSGTDDQPQH

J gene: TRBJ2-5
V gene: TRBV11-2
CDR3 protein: ASSLGGAGAWETQY

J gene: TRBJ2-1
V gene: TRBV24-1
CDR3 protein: AAASAEGSSYNEQF

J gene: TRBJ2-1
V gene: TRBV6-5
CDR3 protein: ASSYGTGDYNEQF

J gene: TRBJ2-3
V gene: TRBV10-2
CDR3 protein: ASSSARGYTDTQY

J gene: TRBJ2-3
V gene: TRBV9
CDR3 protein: ASSVVGGLDTQY

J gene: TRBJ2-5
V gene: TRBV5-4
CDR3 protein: ASSLAGYLQETQY

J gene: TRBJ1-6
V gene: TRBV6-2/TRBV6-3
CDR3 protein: ASSAPHQGQGGHSPLH

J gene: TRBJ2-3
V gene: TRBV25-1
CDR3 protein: ASSEDLAGGYRTDTQY

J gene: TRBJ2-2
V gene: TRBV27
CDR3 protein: ASRGQNTGELF

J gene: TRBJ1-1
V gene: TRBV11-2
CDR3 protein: ASGDRVNTEAF

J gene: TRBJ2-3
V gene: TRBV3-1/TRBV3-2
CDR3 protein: ASSQVRLDGTDTQY

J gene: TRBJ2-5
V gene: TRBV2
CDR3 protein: ASSPQGAQTQY

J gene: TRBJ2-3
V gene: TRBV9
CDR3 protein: ASSERGLAGADTQY

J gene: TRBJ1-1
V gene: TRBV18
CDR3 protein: ASSPTDRLTEAF

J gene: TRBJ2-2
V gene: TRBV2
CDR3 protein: ASSGTGTGELF

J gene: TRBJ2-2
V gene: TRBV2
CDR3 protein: ASRFTSATNTGELF

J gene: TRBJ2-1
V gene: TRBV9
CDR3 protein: ASSVGPAGGSEQF

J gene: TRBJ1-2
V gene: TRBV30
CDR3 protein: AWSPPDRGTVGYT

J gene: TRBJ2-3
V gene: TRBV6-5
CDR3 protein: ASSYDRVDTQY

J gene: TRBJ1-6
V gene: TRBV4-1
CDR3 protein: ASSQGPTVPNSPLH

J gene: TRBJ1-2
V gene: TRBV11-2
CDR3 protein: ASRPPSGGYGYT

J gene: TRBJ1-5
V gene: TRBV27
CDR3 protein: ASSRNREQNQPQH

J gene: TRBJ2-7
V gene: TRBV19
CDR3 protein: ASSIGTSGEQY